This T cell receptor (beta chain) was sequenced during a study of regulatory T cells in long-lasting Graves disease. As for the study in general: Graves' patients who were just diagnosed had used antithyroid drugs for under 3 months. Study outcomes and limitations: Lower TCR diversity was seen in persistent Graves' patients than in newly diagnosed ones. Persistent patients shared more public clonotypes (around 3,000) than new patients (under 1,000).

This clonotype was counted many times. Antigen specificity is unknown. Sequencing libraries for TCR beta were prepared with iRepertoire HTBI primers and Arm-PCR of CDR3 regions. TCRdb called the multiplex PCR reads again in MiXCR, with one record for every CDR3 protein. The sample carries roughly 430,000 distinct CDR3 sequences, roughly 15% recorded once. The germline CDR1 and CDR2 sequences are MNHEY and SVGEGT. The CDR3 spans 17 residues. Losses at the gene ends were 3 bases for V and 0 bases for J; bases not matched to a gene: 6. Sample time point: newly diagnosed GD, antithyroid drugs for less than 3 months. Making the TCR library involved RNA that had been extracted from PBMCs. The same data also contributed to another study, on T cells in Graves' hyperthyroidism and ophthalmopathy. This second study says: Ophthalmopathy got predicted by the model a median roughly 6.1 months before its onset.

The sequencing used peripheral blood mononuclear cells (PBMCs), collected at new diagnosis, from a patient treated with antithyroid drugs. The clonotype comes from a woman in her twenties or thirties with Graves disease. The V call is TRBV6-2 or TRBV6-3, the J call TRBJ2-3, with TRBD2 matching over 10 bases. CDR3 protein: CASSYLQTSGSTDTQYF. CDR3 nucleotides: TGTGCCAGCAGTTATCTTCAGACTAGCGGGAGCACAGATACGCAGTATTTT.